Reported below is one T cell receptor (beta chain). Antigen: not known. The CDR3 is 14 amino acids. Germline trimming cut 3 bases from V and 2 bases from J; bases unmatched to any gene: 5. CDR1 GTSNPN and CDR2 SVGIG come from the germline V gene (reference sequence). For each subset, genomic DNA was distributed in equal portions over several immunoSEQ plates. Generated by immunoSEQ multiplex PCR, the TCRdb table keeps only in-frame clones and is missing some. The sample shows under 1 million clones, more than 85% of them seen only once. The data stem from a study of shared clonotypes between healthy human individuals. Study-level points and caveats: Four donors held roughly 5% of naive CD4 clonotypes in common. Non-shared clonotypes displayed generation probabilities falling below those of clonotypes present in all four donors.

CD45RO-negative, CCR7-positively selected cells formed the naive CD8 fraction, excluding terminally differentiated effector memory CD45RA+ cells. The study drew all its donors from Caucasian adults living in Nashville, Tennessee. The chain is built from TRBV30 and TRBJ2-5; the match to TRBD1 covers 8 bases. The sequence was collected from a man aged 30-40 years in good health. Sequenced: naive CD8+ T cells sorted from blood. CDR3 DNA: TGTGCCTGGAGCGCCGGGACAGGACAAGAGACCCAGTACTTC. Translated, it gives CAWSAGTGQETQYF.